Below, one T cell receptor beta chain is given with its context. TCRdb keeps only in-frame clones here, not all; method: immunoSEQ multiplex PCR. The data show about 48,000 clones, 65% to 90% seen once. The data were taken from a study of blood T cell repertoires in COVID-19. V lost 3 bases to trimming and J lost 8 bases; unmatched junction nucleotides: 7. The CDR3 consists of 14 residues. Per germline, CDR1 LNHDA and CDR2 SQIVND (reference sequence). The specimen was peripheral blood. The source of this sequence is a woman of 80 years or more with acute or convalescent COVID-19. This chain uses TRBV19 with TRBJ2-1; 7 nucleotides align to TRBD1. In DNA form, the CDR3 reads TGTGCCAGTAGTATTGGACAGGACCTCTATGAGCAGTTCTTC. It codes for CASSIGQDLYEQFF.